This entry features one T cell receptor beta chain sequence. Its antigen remains unknown. The germline V gene encodes CDR1 SGHRS and CDR2 YFSETQ. This CDR3 has 15 amino acids. Trimming pared 0 bases from V and 1 base from J, leaving 10 bases between. The entry originates in a study of beta chain features in type 1 diabetes. Whole-study results and caveats: Type 1 diabetes patients had moderately but significantly shorter TCRB CDR3s in all four CD4+ subsets.

Investigators reverse transcribed all isolated RNA, so they sequenced expressed TCRB transcripts. The assay was immunoSEQ multiplex PCR, and TCRdb's table has in-frame clones only and misses some. Of 45,000 to 60,000 clones listed, around 45% are singletons. The V and J genes are TRBV5-1 and TRBJ1-2, with D possibly matching TRBD1 (5 bases). The clonotype was recovered from a man aged 30 to 45 with type 1 diabetes. Material for sequencing was stem cell memory CD4+ T cells from blood. CDR3 nucleotide sequence: TGCGCCAGCAGCTTGGGCCCGACAGATAACTATGGCTACACCTTC. Its translation: CASSLGPTDNYGYTF.